This TCR beta chain derives from a study of blood T cell repertoires in COVID-19. Study overall: The samples span acute and convalescent COVID-19 from the United States, Italy and Spain. The cDNA or gDNA used as material had been derived from T cells, B-cell-depleted T cells, or PBMCs.

The CDR3 contains 13 residues. Germline V gene data show CDR1 as MRHNA and CDR2 as SNTAGT. V was cut by 4 bases and J by 4 bases, with 10 bases left in between. In the source study's methods: Amplification of reference gene primers was used by the study to estimate nucleated cell counts. Generated by immunoSEQ multiplex PCR, the TCRdb table keeps only in-frame clones and is missing some. V and J calls and clone size are copied from that table; D and trimming were computed from the DNA. This table holds some 150,000 clones, 83% found once. The clonotype originates from a woman in her fifties or sixties with COVID-19, enrolled during active disease. Sequenced sample: peripheral blood. V usage is TRBV6-4 and J usage is TRBJ1-2, with D possibly being TRBD1 (5 bases). CDR3: CASSVSGSYGYTF. Written as DNA, the CDR3 is TGTGCCAGCAGTGTCTCAGGGAGCTATGGCTACACCTTC.